This T cell receptor beta chain was identified during a study of molecular identifiers for immune sequencing clone quantification (dated by TCRdb to the late 2010s). For the wider study: For a replicate experiment, RNA from around 20,000 or 100,000 naive CD8 T cells was divided into five aliquots, of which four were sequenced. This methods study benchmarked molecular-identifier clustering-based TCR repertoire sequencing (MIDCIRS) and TCR RNA copy counting, using CD8 T cells to do so. The paper's findings and limits, for the study overall: The naive libraries included spiked-in Jurkat TCR RNA (roughly 9 copies' worth), and this RNA is not part of the donor repertoire. Modeling estimated about three recovered TCR RNA copies per cell, compared with about ten by digital PCR, which implies around 33% capture efficiency. Spiked-in Jurkat TCR RNA equal to a single cell's worth was reported to be detectable even within 1,100,000 naive CD8 T cells. In CMV-specific effector cells, clones with more than 20 RNA copies accounted for over 99% of molecules, whereas in naive cells such clones accounted for under 1%. When barcode sub-clustering was not used, chimeric consensus sequences inflated TCR diversity, with chimeras reaching as high as 47%. Highly expanded clone sizes could be underestimated if identical TCR molecules share a barcode.

Libraries of naive CD8 T cells were generated from roughly 20,000 to 1,000,000 sorted cells, with 10%, 30% or 50% of the purified RNA used. Naive CD8 T cells were FACS-sorted as CD8+CD4-CCR7+CD45RA+ on a BD FACSAria II into RLT Plus buffer. To test detection sensitivity, Jurkat RNA equal to fewer than 13 TCR copies was added to samples of roughly 18,000-1,000,000 naive CD8 T cells. CD8 T cells were enriched using RosetteSep CD8+ T Cell Enrichment Cocktail and Ficoll-Paque, and the enriched cells then underwent ACK red cell lysis. Deletion took 7 bases off V and 4 bases off J, with a span of 13 bases between the germline ends. Inclusive of the bounding cysteine and phenylalanine, the CDR3 is 13 residues long. CDR3 DNA is the only sequence kept; it has 39 bases, read in frame from the first base. In the case of this clonotype: Which antigen it targets is not known. Per-base quality was not reported, and no clone a single base away is much larger than it.

Libraries were constructed by PCR. The data were produced on an Illumina HiSeq 4000. Bulk TCR libraries were generated as previously described, with the TCR primers listed in Table S5 used. Total RNA was purified with the Qiagen AllPrep DNA/RNA kit. Reads from multiple sequencing runs of the same library were pooled before analysis. Per the authors' processing: Reads were retained only if the reads had an exact TCR constant sequence, and the retained reads were trimmed to 150 nt and grouped according to their 12-nt molecular barcodes. Reads within each barcode group were sub-clustered using a 15% Levenshtein threshold, and quality-weighted consensus sequences were constructed for each RNA molecule. Non-functional sequences were discarded, and so were lower-count sequences lying one edit away from another sequence. Based on fitting two negative binomial distributions, any barcode sub-cluster with under 20% of the maximum read count was discarded. The public reads were reprocessed in TCRdb via fastp at Q25 and MiXCR, keeping in-frame beta chains. Identical CDR3 protein sequences are pooled into one entry, listed with their most common genes and DNA. The V and J calls and clone size are TCRdb's, not the authors'. For this sample there are about 510,000 distinct CDR3 sequences; 20% to 25% appear just once. The ten largest clones capture roughly 0.81% of the sample.

Sample: naive CD8+ T cells from blood, with Jurkat cell RNA spiked in. Sample cell subset or site, as interpreted from the label and publication: FACS-sorted CD8+CD4-CCR7+CD45RA+ naive T cells. The chain joins TRBV12-3 or TRBV12-4 to TRBJ1-1; D gene: possibly TRBD1, on 5 matching bases. The source of this sequence is a human donor in good health. Some libraries in this study had Jurkat cell RNA spiked in. The DNA reads as follows: TGTGCCAGCACGGGGGTATTGCTCACTGAAGCTTTCTTT. This encodes CASTGVLLTEAFF.